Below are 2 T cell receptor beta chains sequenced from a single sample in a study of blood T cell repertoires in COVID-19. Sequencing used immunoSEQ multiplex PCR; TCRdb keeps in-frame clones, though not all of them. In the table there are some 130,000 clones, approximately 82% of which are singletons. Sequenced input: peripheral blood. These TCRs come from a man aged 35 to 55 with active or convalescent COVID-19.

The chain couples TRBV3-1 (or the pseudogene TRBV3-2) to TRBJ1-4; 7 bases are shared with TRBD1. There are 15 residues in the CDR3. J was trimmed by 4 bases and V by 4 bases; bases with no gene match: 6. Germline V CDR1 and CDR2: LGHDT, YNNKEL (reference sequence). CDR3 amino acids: CASSLPGQDNEKLFF. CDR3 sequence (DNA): TGTGCCAGCAGCCTGCCCGGACAGGATAATGAAAAACTGTTTTTT.

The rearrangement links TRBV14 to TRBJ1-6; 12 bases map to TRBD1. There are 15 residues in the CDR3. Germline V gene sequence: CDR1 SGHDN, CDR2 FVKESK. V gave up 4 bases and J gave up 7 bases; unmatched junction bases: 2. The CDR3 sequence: CASSRDRGRNSPLHF. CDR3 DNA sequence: TGTGCCAGCAGCCGGGACAGGGGGCGGAATTCACCCCTCCACTTT.